This T cell receptor (beta chain) emerged from a study of shared clonotypes between healthy human individuals. The assay was immunoSEQ multiplex PCR, and TCRdb's table has in-frame clones only and misses some. Of approximately 1.4 million clones listed, 98% are singletons. Germline V gene sequence: CDR1 SGHNT, CDR2 YENEEA. V shed 4 bases and J 6 bases; nucleotides not matched to a gene: 8. The CDR3 sequence is 15 residues long. The clonotype originates from a man aged 25 to 45 in good health. What was sequenced was naive CD4+ T cells sorted from blood. Sample subset: CD45RA+ positively selected. The chain couples TRBV11-3 to TRBJ2-2; 7 nucleotides match TRBD1. Here the CDR3 reads CASSSGGILPGELFF. The DNA of the CDR3 is TGTGCCAGCAGCTCAGGGGGTATCCTCCCCGGGGAGCTGTTTTTT. The complete variable domain, with remaining parts taken from reference TRBV11-3 and TRBJ2-2, reads EAGVVQSPRYKIIEKKQPVAFWCNPISGHNTLYWYLQNLGQGPELLIRYENEEAVDDSQLPKDRFSAERLKGVDSTLKIQPAELGDSAVYLCASSSGGILPGELFFGEGSRLTVL.